Sequencing of this T cell receptor (beta chain) was carried out in a study of cytomegalovirus exposure and HLA in healthy donors. Notes on the study in general: Accurate prediction of HLA-A and HLA-B alleles (for most subjects) was reportedly achieved from TCR beta sequences. Solely CMV serostatus was available to characterize immune exposure. A missense DCLRE1C variant was associated with V- and J-gene trimming of TCR beta chains in a later analysis, and an independent cohort replicated the association. Sequencing depth roughly uniform across donors was assumed in presence/absence analyses.

The CDR3 loop spans 13 amino acids. V gave up 2 bases and J gave up 6 bases; unmatched junction bases: 1. Germline V gene sequence: CDR1 SGHDT, CDR2 YYEEEE. A note on this clone: The antigen is undetermined.

Amplification used 60 Vbeta primers and 13 Jbeta primers. Only in-frame clones appear in the TCRdb table, and some are missing; sequencing was by immunoSEQ multiplex PCR. Of tens of thousands of clones in the sample, 65% were seen once. The receptor was derived from a woman in her fifties or sixties in good health and CMV-seropositive. What was sequenced was PBMCs. The chain recombines TRBV5-6 with TRBJ2-2; 7 bases line up with TRBD1. As DNA, the CDR3 is TGTGCCAGCAGCTTTGACAGGGCCGGGGAGCTGTTTTTT. It encodes CASSFDRAGELFF. The full variable domain, completed using reference TRBV5-6 and TRBJ2-2, is DAGVTQSPTHLIKTRGQQVTLRCSPKSGHDTVSWYQQALGQGPQFIFQYYEEEERQRGNFPDRFSGHQFPNYSSELNVNALLLGDSALYLCASSFDRAGELFFGEGSRLTVL.